A selection of T cell receptor beta chains follows, all from one sample in a study of cytomegalovirus exposure and HLA in healthy donors. The repertoire was sequenced with immunoSEQ multiplex PCR; TCRdb's copy has only in-frame clones and lacks some. The data show 150,000 to 180,000 clones, 80% seen once. Sequenced input: PBMCs. These receptor sequences come from a man in his thirties or forties in good health and CMV-seropositive. CDR3s leave out the opening cysteine and the closing phenylalanine or tryptophan. Each record gives: J gene, V gene, CDR3 protein.

j_call: TRBJ1-4; v_call: TRBV7-2; cdr3_aa: ASSLVSGVSGKLF
j_call: TRBJ2-5; v_call: TRBV9; cdr3_aa: ASSEGGRVETQY
j_call: TRBJ1-3; v_call: TRBV4-1; cdr3_aa: ASSSPDRAGNTIY
j_call: TRBJ2-3; v_call: TRBV5-1; cdr3_aa: ASSLAGGSTDTQY
j_call: TRBJ2-1; v_call: TRBV13; cdr3_aa: ASSLLADSYNEQF
j_call: TRBJ2-7; v_call: TRBV5-1; cdr3_aa: ASSLNPQVSYEQY
j_call: TRBJ2-3; v_call: TRBV6-5; cdr3_aa: ASSYSHSGSADTQY
j_call: TRBJ1-2; v_call: TRBV28; cdr3_aa: ASSTGENYGYT
j_call: TRBJ2-6; v_call: TRBV30; cdr3_aa: AWGQGSGANVLT
j_call: TRBJ2-3; v_call: TRBV11-1; cdr3_aa: ASSYQTAREEITDTQY
j_call: TRBJ2-1; v_call: TRBV7-3; cdr3_aa: ASSSGLPGGVDEQF
j_call: TRBJ2-1; v_call: TRBV6-5; cdr3_aa: ASSGSGVTYNEQF
j_call: TRBJ2-3; v_call: TRBV9; cdr3_aa: ASSLRRTDTQY
j_call: TRBJ2-2; v_call: TRBV27; cdr3_aa: ASRKTGGSEQGTGELF
j_call: TRBJ2-3; v_call: TRBV30; cdr3_aa: AARGDGFFRTDTQY
j_call: TRBJ2-3; v_call: TRBV4-2; cdr3_aa: ASSQDRRTDNTDTQY